The next 23 T cell receptor beta chains were all read from a single sample in a study of cytomegalovirus exposure and HLA in healthy donors (dated 2017 in TCRdb). Libraries were prepared through the immunoSEQ multiplex PCR assay. TCRdb provides this immuneACCESS table in a form limited to in-frame rearrangements. Some clones are lacking; in checked studies, under half of them reflect an unresolved V gene, and why the rest are absent is not known. This sample gives about 130,000 clones in total; 70% to 85% of them show up just once. Of the sample, 25% to 30% is held by the ten largest clones. Sequenced sample: PBMCs. These receptors all stem from a man aged 25 to 45 in good health and CMV-seropositive.

V gene TRBV30 combines with J gene TRBJ2-3; tentatively, D is TRBD1 (6 bases). Trimming stripped 1 base from V and 0 bases from J, with 8 bases between. Germline assignment: CDR1 GTSNPN and CDR2 SVGIG (reference sequence). The CDR3 runs 14 residues. The CDR3 DNA reads TGTGCCTGGAGTGGACAGGTTAGCACAGATACGCAGTATTTT. The encoded protein is CAWSGQVSTDTQYF.

This chain connects TRBV7-2 to TRBJ2-5; perhaps TRBD2 as D (5 bases). Germline V CDR1 and CDR2: SGHTA, FQGNSA. V was clipped by 3 bases and J by 1 base, with 12 bases between them. The CDR3 totals 15 residues. The CDR3 nucleotides read TGTGCCAGCAGCTTGAGAGGGAGCCGCCAAGAGACCCAGTACTTC. It codes for CASSLRGSRQETQYF.

This clone has only one observation. The chain combines TRBV4-1 with TRBJ2-3, with 10 bases aligning to TRBD2. This CDR3 is 16 amino acids long. Per germline, CDR1 MGHRA and CDR2 YSYEKL. The trim removed 1 base at V and 5 bases at J, leaving 6 bases unmatched. The CDR3 DNA sequence: TGCGCCAGCAGCCAAGCTCTAGCGGGAGCGGTAGATACGCAGTATTTT. Encoded protein: CASSQALAGAVDTQYF.

In this sample, this clone turned up once. This chain connects TRBV11-2 to TRBJ1-1; D possibly corresponds to TRBD1 (6 bases). V lost 0 bases and J 2 bases, leaving 25 bases between the germline ends. The germline V gene encodes CDR1 SGHAT and CDR2 FQNNGV. The CDR3 length is 20 residues. DNA of the CDR3: TGTGCCAGCAGCTTAGATCTAGGGCCCCTCGGCAGGGGACCCAACACTGAAGCTTTCTTT. It is translated as CASSLDLGPLGRGPNTEAFF.

This clone appeared once. The chain joins TRBV19 to TRBJ1-1, with D unclear. Germline CDR1 and CDR2: LNHDA and SQIVND (reference sequence). V was trimmed by 0 bases and J by 3 bases, leaving 5 bases between them. The CDR3 loop spans 13 amino acids. CDR3 coding DNA: TGTGCCAGTAGTATAGAAGCTGACACTGAAGCTTTCTTT. Translating gives CASSIEADTEAFF.

The chain links TRBV27 to TRBJ2-2, with 7 bases identical to TRBD2. This CDR3 is 15 amino acids long. V lost 2 bases and J lost 0; bases outside the gene matches: 0. CDR1 is MNHEY, CDR2 SMNVEV, per germline (reference sequence). The CDR3 sequence is CASSLLAANTGELFF. CDR3 bases: TGTGCCAGCAGTTTACTAGCGGCGAACACCGGGGAGCTGTTTTTT.

V gene TRBV5-6 combines with J gene TRBJ1-1, with 8 positions matching TRBD1. Looked up from germline, CDR1 is SGHDT and CDR2 is YYEEEE. The CDR3 has 15 residues. J gave up 2 bases and V 2 bases, and 5 bases lay outside the gene matches. The CDR3 here is CASSFLTGGNTEAFF. CDR3 DNA sequence: TGTGCCAGCAGCTTCCTCACAGGGGGAAACACTGAAGCTTTCTTT.

This clone has more than one count but fewer than ten. DNA for the CDR3: TGTGCCAGCAGGTTGACAGGGGGCTATGAAGCTTTCTTT. Its translation is CASRLTGGYEAFF. The rearrangement links TRBV6-1 to TRBJ1-1; 10 bases line up with TRBD1. Germline values: CDR1 MNHNS, CDR2 SASEGT. V shed 6 bases and J 7 bases; nucleotides not matched to a gene: 5. This CDR3 has 13 residues.

This sequence joins TRBV5-1 and TRBJ2-4; TRBD1 might be the D (6 bases). Germline lookup yields CDR1 SGHRS and CDR2 YFSETQ. CDR3 length: 14 amino acids. Trimming took 4 bases from V and 2 from J, leaving 10 bases between them. CDR3 in DNA: TGCGCCAGCAGCCCGGACAGATCCAAAAACATTCAGTACTTC. Protein: CASSPDRSKNIQYF.

This clone was seen only once. V usage is TRBV27 and J usage is TRBJ2-7; 8 bases fit TRBD1. Germline V gene lookup returns CDR1 MNHEY and CDR2 SMNVEV (reference sequence). The CDR3 contains 15 residues. The J segment lost 6 bases and the V segment lost 5 bases, leaving 12 bases of the junction unmatched. The CDR3 region has the DNA TGTGCCAGCAGTCCTTTAGGGTCCAGGGGGCGCGAGCAGTACTTC. As protein: CASSPLGSRGREQYF.

V gene TRBV2 combines with J gene TRBJ1-2, with 7 bases fitting TRBD1. After removal of 4 bases from V and 0 bases from J, the junction contained 8 bases not matched to a gene. CDR3 length: 16 amino acids. In germline, CDR1 is SNHLY, CDR2 FYNNEI. CDR3 sequence reads: CASSALGTDPNYGYTF. The CDR3, as DNA: TGTGCCAGCAGTGCTCTCGGGACAGACCCTAACTATGGCTACACCTTC.

The chain uses TRBV5-1 and TRBJ2-5; a possible D gene is TRBD2 (6 bases). The CDR3 sequence is 18 residues long. CDR1 is SGHRS, CDR2 YFSETQ, per germline. V gave up 0 bases and J gave up 1 base, with 19 bases separating them. CDR3 bases: TGCGCCAGCAGCTTGGGATTAAAAGCGGGTCAGCTCCAAGAGACCCAGTACTTC. Residues: CASSLGLKAGQLQETQYF. The variable domain in full, completed from reference TRBV5-1 and TRBJ2-5, reads KAGVTQTPRYLIKTRGQQVTLSCSPISGHRSVSWYQQTPGQGLQFLFEYFSETQRNKGNFPGRFSGRQFSNSRSEMNVSTLELGDSALYLCASSLGLKAGQLQETQYFGPGTRLLVL.

The chain joins TRBV4-1 to TRBJ2-2, with D possibly TRBD1 on 6 matching bases. Trimming pared 1 base from V and 4 bases from J, leaving 10 bases between. From germline, CDR1 is MGHRA and CDR2 YSYEKL. CDR3 length: 15 amino acids. The CDR3 DNA reads as TGCGCCAGCAGCCAAGGCCAGGGGACCACCGGGGAGCTGTTTTTT. Protein sequence: CASSQGQGTTGELFF.

V is TRBV19 and J is TRBJ2-1, with 7 positions matching TRBD2. The CDR3 is 14 residues long. Trimming at V came to 5 bases and at J to 6 bases, leaving 7 bases not matched to a gene. Germline V lookup: CDR1 LNHDA, CDR2 SQIVND (reference sequence). CDR3 loop: CASSPAGDFNEQFF. For the CDR3, the DNA is TGTGCCAGTAGTCCGGCGGGGGACTTCAATGAGCAGTTCTTC.

V gene TRBV7-2 combines with J gene TRBJ2-1; 7 bases align to TRBD2. Germline V CDR1 and CDR2: SGHTA, FQGNSA. The length of the CDR3 is 15 residues. The ends lost 0 bases at V and 7 bases at J; junction bases unmatched: 6. CDR3 in amino acids: CASSLAGGKGNEQFF. The CDR3 DNA reads as TGTGCCAGCAGCTTAGCGGGGGGGAAAGGGAATGAGCAGTTCTTC.

The chain uses TRBV6-6 and TRBJ1-2; perhaps TRBD1 as D (5 bases). This CDR3 is built from 13 residues. V was pared by 5 bases and J by 6 bases, with 13 bases between. Germline V gene data show CDR1 as MNHNY and CDR2 as SVGAGI (reference sequence). CDR3 nucleotide sequence: TGTGCCAGCAGTCCCTTGACAGAAGATGGCTACACCTTC. It yields the protein CASSPLTEDGYTF.

This clone has a handful of counts. The chain couples TRBV2 to TRBJ2-1; D remains ambiguous. This CDR3 spans 12 amino acids. The germline V gene has CDR1 SNHLY and CDR2 FYNNEI. V lost 7 bases, J lost 9 bases, and 13 bases lay in between. This CDR3 is CASNQARGEQFF. In DNA, the CDR3 is TGTGCCAGCAACCAAGCCCGCGGTGAGCAGTTCTTC.

The rearrangement uses TRBV7-6 and TRBJ1-6; D remains ambiguous. Germline lookup yields CDR1 SGHVS and CDR2 FNYEAQ. The CDR3 runs 14 residues. Trimming pared 5 bases from V and 0 bases from J, leaving 5 bases between. The CDR3 DNA reads as TGTGCCAGCAGCCCCCGCTCCTATAATTCACCCCTCCACTTT. Protein product: CASSPRSYNSPLHF.

V and J are TRBV19 and TRBJ1-1; D not certain. There are 17 residues in the CDR3. Germline lookup yields CDR1 LNHDA and CDR2 SQIVND (reference sequence). Trimming left V 6 bases short and J 1 base short, with 21 bases between. CDR3 protein: CASRVRRASPGNTEAFF. The CDR3 DNA reads TGTGCCAGTAGGGTAAGGCGGGCCAGCCCGGGGAACACTGAAGCTTTCTTT.

The rearrangement uses TRBV19 and TRBJ1-2, with TRBD1 matching 11 bases. The CDR3 contains 14 residues. The trim removed 6 bases at V and 3 bases at J, leaving 3 bases unmatched. Germline CDR1 LNHDA, CDR2 SQIVND (reference sequence). The CDR3 DNA sequence: TGTGCCAGTAGGAGGACAGGGGGCGACTATGGCTACACCTTC. This sequence encodes CASRRTGGDYGYTF.

V usage is TRBV30 and J usage is TRBJ1-2; D unclear. This CDR3 contains 13 residues. The germline CDR1 and CDR2 sequences are GTSNPN and SVGIG (reference sequence). The ends were cut back, 1 base at V and 6 bases at J, with 12 bases in the middle. CDR3 nucleotides: TGTGCCTGGAGTGCCAGATCAATGGATGGCTACACCTTC. Translated: CAWSARSMDGYTF.

The chain joins TRBV5-1 to TRBJ2-5, with 8 positions matching TRBD1. This CDR3 comprises 14 residues. The V gene end was trimmed by 2 bases and the J gene end by 5 bases; junction bases not matched to a gene: 5. Per the germline V gene, CDR1 is SGHRS and CDR2 is YFSETQ. CDR3 residues: CASSFQGAGETQYF. The CDR3 DNA sequence: TGCGCCAGCAGCTTCCAGGGGGCTGGGGAGACCCAGTACTTC.

The table lists this clone with a count of one. This chain connects TRBV7-3 to TRBJ2-2; 9 positions agree with TRBD2. This CDR3 is built from 16 residues. Looked up from germline, CDR1 is SGHTA and CDR2 is FQGTGA. J lost 6 bases, V lost 5 bases, and 10 bases had no gene match. This CDR3 is CASSPWGGGAPGELFF. In DNA form, the CDR3 reads TGTGCCAGCAGCCCCTGGGGCGGGGGGGCCCCCGGGGAGCTGTTTTTT.